This section outlines one T cell receptor (beta chain) sequence together with its context. The data are from a study of T cell changes during pregnancy in multiple sclerosis. CDR3 length: 15 amino acids. Germline lookup yields CDR1 MDHEN and CDR2 SYDVKM. The junction had 12 bases not matched to a gene; V was cut back by 6 bases and J by 6 bases. Some clones are missing from TCRdb's copy, which holds only in-frame ones; the method was immunoSEQ multiplex PCR. Of about 48,000 clones detected, around 94% appear once; the ten largest clones hold more than 0.7%. This receptor was identified in a female donor in good health, enrolled as a control in a pregnancy study. The input for sequencing was CD4+ T cells from peripheral blood mononuclear cells, taken in the second trimester of pregnancy. The genes are TRBV28 and TRBJ2-7, with 9 bases matching TRBD2. In nucleotides, the CDR3 is TGTGCCAGCAGCTCTCTAGGCGGGAGGGCCAGCGAGCAGTACTTC. It yields the protein CASSSLGGRASEQYF.